This T cell receptor beta chain was sequenced in a study of breast tumors, draining lymph nodes, adjacent tissues. Whole-study findings and limits: Tumor T cell lymph node origin was a supported hypothesis, not proven. Tumor repertoires ranked between lymph nodes and nontumor tissue in diversity, with V and J gene preferences. The data were judged consistent with most tumor T cells coming from lymph node and expanding in tumor. Luminal-like breast cancer showed significantly greater tumor-nontumor repertoire similarity than basal-like breast cancer did.

The lymph nodes were axillary draining lymph nodes from breast cancer patients. From the multiplex PCR reads, TCRdb called clonotypes with MiXCR, one entry per CDR3 protein. In the table there are about 270,000 distinct CDR3 sequences, about 33% of which are singletons. This clonotype showed up many times. Its antigen is unidentified. The sample was axillary lymph node tissue. This TCR was recovered from a female donor with breast cancer. Some clones in this sample may be carry-over from other donors' samples.

Here the CDR3 reads CATSRPGEKLFF. The CDR3 DNA reads as TGTGCCACCAGCAGACCGGGGGAAAAACTGTTTTTT. V usage is TRBV15 and J usage is TRBJ1-4; D unclear. Trimming took off 2 bases at V and 8 bases at J, with 6 bases between the two ends. The germline V gene encodes CDR1 LNHNV and CDR2 YYDKDF (reference sequence). This CDR3 is 12 amino acids long. The entire variable domain, with the rest obtained from reference TRBV15 and TRBJ1-4, is as follows: DAMVIQNPRYQVTQFGKPVTLSCSQTLNHNVMYWYQQKSSQAPKLLFHYYDKDFNNEADTPDNFQSRRPNTSFCFLDIRSPGLGDTAMYLCATSRPGEKLFFGSGTQLSVL.